This T cell receptor (beta chain) was documented in a study of blood T cell repertoires in COVID-19. Whole-study context: The cDNA or gDNA used as material had been derived from T cells, B-cell-depleted T cells, or PBMCs.

Per the original data handling: Researchers report that nucleated cell counts were estimated from reference gene primer amplification. The repertoire was sequenced with immunoSEQ multiplex PCR; TCRdb's copy has only in-frame clones and lacks some. V, J and clone size were drawn from that table, and D and trimming were deduced from the DNA. The sample lists 150,000 to 200,000 clones, roughly nine tenths occurring once. V gave up 1 base and J gave up 8 bases; unmatched junction bases: 8. This CDR3 is built from 15 residues. The V gene's germline CDR1 is SGHTA and CDR2 FQGNSA. The chain couples TRBV7-2 to TRBJ1-2, with TRBD1 matching over 9 bases. The sequence came from a woman older than 75 in a cohort sampled during active or convalescent COVID-19. Specimen: peripheral blood. Here the CDR3 reads CASSLEGQGLGGYTF. In nucleotides, the CDR3 is TGTGCCAGCAGCTTAGAAGGACAGGGGCTCGGAGGCTACACCTTC.